This T cell receptor (beta chain) stems from a study of cytomegalovirus exposure and HLA in healthy donors. Broader study findings: CMV serostatus was the sole immune exposure data available. Rarity held for most TCR sequences, but there were some public TCRs that occurred in many donors. It was reportedly the case that the classifier diagnosed cytomegalovirus status with high specificity and sensitivity.

The PCR used 60 Vbeta and 13 Jbeta primers. The table came from immunoSEQ multiplex PCR; TCRdb's copy has only in-frame clones and leaves some out. The sample contains 100,000 or so clones, approximately 80% of which appear only once. V lost 0 bases and J lost 1, with 6 bases in between. Germline CDR1 and CDR2: SGHTA and FQGNSA. CDR3 length: 14 amino acids. Everyone who donated was a healthy bone marrow donor. Turning to this clone: Its antigen is undetermined.

The sample comprised PBMCs. The receptor was derived from a woman under 30 in good health and CMV-seronegative. The rearrangement uses TRBV7-2 and TRBJ2-5; TRBD2 is a possible D gene (6 bases). CDR3 residues: CASSLASGQETQYF. The DNA of the CDR3 is TGTGCCAGCAGCTTAGCTAGCGGCCAAGAGACCCAGTACTTC.